This T cell receptor beta chain appears in the sequencing data of a study of cytomegalovirus exposure and HLA in healthy donors. The study ran its PCR with 60 Vbeta and 13 Jbeta primers. Measured with immunoSEQ multiplex PCR; TCRdb has only the in-frame clones, and not every one. Across approximately 140,000 clones, the top ten clones capture 1.5% to 2% of the sample. Study-wide results and caveats: Among TCR beta chains, those listed as cytomegalovirus-associated numbered fewer than 200.

Comment on this clone: The target antigen is unknown.

Trimming pared 6 bases from V and 6 bases from J, leaving 4 bases between. This CDR3 contains 10 residues. Germline V gene data show CDR1 as LNHDA and CDR2 as SQIVND (reference sequence). This sequence originates from a woman aged 45 to 65 in good health and CMV-seronegative. The sample taken for sequencing was PBMCs. The rearrangement joins TRBV19 to TRBJ2-3, with D uncertain. The DNA of the CDR3 is TGTGCCAGTAGCGGGGATACGCAGTATTTT. Residues: CASSGDTQYF. Filled out from reference TRBV19 and TRBJ2-3, the complete variable domain reads DGGITQSPKYLFRKEGQNVTLSCEQNLNHDAMYWYRQDPGQGLRLIYYSQIVNDFQKGDIAEGYSVSREKKESFPLTVTSAQKNPTAFYLCASSGDTQYFGPGTRLTVL.